This T cell receptor (beta chain) emerged from a study of blood T cells in healthy people across ages. Findings of the study overall: With age, beta diversity per million T cells declined roughly linearly, significantly by about 37. Because donor CMV status was unknown, expanded clonotype changes were possibly confounded.

The CDR3 sequence is 16 residues long. Germline V CDR1 and CDR2: SGHTA, FQGNSA. V was trimmed by 1 base and J by 2 bases, leaving 15 bases between them. A sample-barcoded 5' primer and a J-beta primer mix were used in a second PCR of roughly 7 to 11 cycles. MiXCR was run by TCRdb on the 5' RACE reads, yielding one entry per CDR3 protein. The repertoire holds 1,800,000 or so distinct CDR3 sequences, with about 39% as singletons. Each donor gave 9.5 to 10 milliliters of peripheral blood. Details on this clonotype: Its antigen is as yet unknown.

The receptor comes from a human donor in good health. The material sequenced was blood. The gene calls are TRBV7-2 and TRBJ2-7; TRBD1 is a possible D gene (5 bases). The CDR3: CASSLGAQGITYEQYF. DNA of the CDR3: TGTGCCAGCAGCTTAGGAGCGCAGGGAATAACCTACGAGCAGTACTTC. Drawing the rest from reference TRBV7-2 and TRBJ2-7, the complete variable domain is GAGVSQSPSNKVTEKGKDVELRCDPISGHTALYWYRQSLGQGLEFLIYFQGNSAPDKSGLPSDRFSAERTGGSVSTLTIQRTQQEDSAVYLCASSLGAQGITYEQYFGPGTRLTVT.